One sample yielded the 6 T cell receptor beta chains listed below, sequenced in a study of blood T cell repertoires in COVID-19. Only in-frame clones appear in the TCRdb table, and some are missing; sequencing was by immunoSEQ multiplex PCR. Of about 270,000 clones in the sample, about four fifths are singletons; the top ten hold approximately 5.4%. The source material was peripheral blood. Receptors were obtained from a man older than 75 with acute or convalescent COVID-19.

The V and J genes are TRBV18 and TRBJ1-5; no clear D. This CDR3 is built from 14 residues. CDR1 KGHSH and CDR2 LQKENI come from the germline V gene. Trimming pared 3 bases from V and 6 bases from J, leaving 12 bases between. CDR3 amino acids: CASSPNGMGQPQHF. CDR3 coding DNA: TGTGCCAGCTCACCGAACGGGATGGGTCAGCCCCAGCATTTT.

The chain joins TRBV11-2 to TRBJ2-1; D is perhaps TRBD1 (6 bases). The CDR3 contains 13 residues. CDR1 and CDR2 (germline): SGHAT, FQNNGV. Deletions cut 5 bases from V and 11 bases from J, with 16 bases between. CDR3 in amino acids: CASSQNSGTQQFF. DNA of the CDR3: TGTGCCAGCAGCCAAAACTCCGGGACACAGCAGTTCTTC.

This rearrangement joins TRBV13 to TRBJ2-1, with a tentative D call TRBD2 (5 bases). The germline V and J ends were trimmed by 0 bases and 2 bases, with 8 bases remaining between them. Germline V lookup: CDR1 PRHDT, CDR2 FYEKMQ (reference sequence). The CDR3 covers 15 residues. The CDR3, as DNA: TGTGCCAGCAGCTTAGGGGAGGCCACCTACAATGAGCAGTTCTTC. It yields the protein CASSLGEATYNEQFF.

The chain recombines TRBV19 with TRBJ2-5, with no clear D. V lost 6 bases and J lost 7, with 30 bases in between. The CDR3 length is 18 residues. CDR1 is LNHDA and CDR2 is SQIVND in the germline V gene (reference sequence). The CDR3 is CASSPIEVPVAGRGTQYF. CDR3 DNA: TGTGCCAGTAGCCCGATTGAGGTACCGGTCGCCGGTCGCGGGACCCAGTACTTC.

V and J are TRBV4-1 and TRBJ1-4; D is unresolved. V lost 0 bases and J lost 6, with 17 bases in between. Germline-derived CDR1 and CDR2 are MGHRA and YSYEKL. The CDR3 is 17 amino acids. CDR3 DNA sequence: TGCGCCAGCAGCCAAGATCGGGGAGGCCGTTTAGATGAAAAACTGTTTTTT. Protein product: CASSQDRGGRLDEKLFF.

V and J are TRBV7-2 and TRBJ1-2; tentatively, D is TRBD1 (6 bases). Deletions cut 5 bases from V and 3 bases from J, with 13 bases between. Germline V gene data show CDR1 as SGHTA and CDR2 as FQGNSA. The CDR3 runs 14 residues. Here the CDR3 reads CASSKSTGYYGYTF. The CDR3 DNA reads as TGTGCCAGCAGCAAATCGACAGGATACTATGGCTACACCTTC.